The clone carrying this T cell receptor (beta chain) is classed as medium-sized. What it binds is not known. Tregs were sorted as CD4+CD25+CD127-/low cells. Study-wide points: Tumor memory CD4+ T cell TCR gene usage clustered with blood and lymph node memory CD4+ cells and lymph node naive CD4+ cells.

TCRdb reprocessed the 5' RACE reads via MiXCR and lists one record per CDR3 protein. The sample shows tens of thousands of distinct CDR3 sequences, over 20% of them seen only once. The V end was cut by 4 bases, the J end by 8 bases, with 14 bases between. Germline loops: CDR1 MNHNS, CDR2 SASEGT. This CDR3 has 13 residues. The J gene is TRBJ1-1, the V gene TRBV6-1; D gene uncertain. The clonotype originates from a female donor with breast cancer. What was sequenced was tumor-infiltrating Tregs sorted from the breast tumor. The CDR3 sequence: CASSAWAESEAFF. DNA for the CDR3: TGTGCCAGCAGTGCCTGGGCGGAGAGCGAAGCTTTCTTT.